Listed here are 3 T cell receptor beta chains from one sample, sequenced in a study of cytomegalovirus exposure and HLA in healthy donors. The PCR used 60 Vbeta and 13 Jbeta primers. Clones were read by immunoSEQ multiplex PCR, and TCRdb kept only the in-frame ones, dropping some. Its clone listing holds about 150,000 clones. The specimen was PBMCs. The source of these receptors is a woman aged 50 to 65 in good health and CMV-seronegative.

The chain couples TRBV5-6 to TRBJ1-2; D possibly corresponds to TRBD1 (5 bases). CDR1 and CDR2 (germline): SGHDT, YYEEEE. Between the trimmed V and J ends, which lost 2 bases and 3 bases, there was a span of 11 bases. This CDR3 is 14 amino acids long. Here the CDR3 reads CASSFWGADYGYTF. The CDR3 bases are TGTGCCAGCAGCTTCTGGGGCGCGGACTATGGCTACACCTTC.

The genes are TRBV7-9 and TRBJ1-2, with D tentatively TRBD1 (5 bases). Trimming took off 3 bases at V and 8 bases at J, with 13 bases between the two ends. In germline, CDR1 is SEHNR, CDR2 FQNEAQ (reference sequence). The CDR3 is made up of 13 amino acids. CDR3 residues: CASSFGQGPGYTF. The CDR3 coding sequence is TGTGCCAGCAGCTTCGGTCAGGGCCCCGGCTACACCTTC.

The CDR3 loop reads CASSQDGQGGTEAFF. CDR3 DNA: TGCGCCAGCAGCCAAGATGGGCAGGGCGGCACTGAAGCTTTCTTT. V gene TRBV4-3 combines with J gene TRBJ1-1; D perhaps matches TRBD1 (5 bases). CDR3 length: 15 amino acids. CDR1 and CDR2 from the germline V gene are LGHNA and YSLEER. V was trimmed by 0 bases and J by 4 bases, leaving 12 bases between them.